These T cell receptor beta chains were read from a single sample in a study of blood T cell repertoires in COVID-19. Produced via immunoSEQ multiplex PCR; TCRdb's table is partial and in-frame only. The table records 190,000 or so clones, approximately 78% of them present only once. Sequencing input: peripheral blood. The source is a woman of 80 years or more with COVID-19, enrolled during active disease. Both conserved end residues are part of each CDR3. A D gene is named only where the DNA matches it firmly. Size values are once, few and many counts, or a class for expanded clones, and some rows have none.

TRBJ2-3 | . | . | TRBV19 | TGTGCCAGTAGTGGCGGGACAGATAGCACAGATACGCAGTATTTT | CASSGGTDSTDTQYF
TRBJ2-7 | TRBD1 | . | TRBV7-9 | TGTGCCAGCAGCTTAGCGACCGGGACAGGGGGCTACGAGCAGTACTTC | CASSLATGTGGYEQYF
TRBJ1-1 | . | . | TRBV29-1 | TGCAGCGCTTACTCAGGGGACCTTGAAGCTTTCTTT | CSAYSGDLEAFF
TRBJ2-7 | . | . | TRBV18 | TGTGCCAGCTCACCCCAAAGGGGTTTCTACGAGCAGTACTTC | CASSPQRGFYEQYF
TRBJ1-1 | . | . | TRBV2 | TGTGCCAGCAGAAGAGGACAGACGAACACTGAAGCTTTCTTT | CASRRGQTNTEAFF
TRBJ1-1 | . | few | TRBV19 | TGTGCCAGTAGCCCCAGGGTGTCCACTGAAGCTTTCTTT | CASSPRVSTEAFF
TRBJ2-1 | . | . | TRBV29-1 | TGCAGCGTTGATAGTCTGGCGGCTCAGTTCTTC | CSVDSLAAQFF
TRBJ2-1 | . | . | TRBV19 | TGTGCCAGTAGTCCCTCTCCGCGGGGCTACAATGAGCAGTTCTTC | CASSPSPRGYNEQFF
TRBJ2-5 | TRBD2 | . | TRBV7-2 | TGTGCCAGCAGCTTAAGTCGGGGGGGGGAAGAGACCCAGTACTTC | CASSLSRGGEETQYF
TRBJ2-7 | . | . | TRBV6-5 | TGTGCCAGTGGCAGGGGCTACGAGCAGTACTTC | CASGRGYEQYF